This TCR beta chain was sequenced in a study of T cell changes during pregnancy in multiple sclerosis. Assay used: immunoSEQ multiplex PCR; TCRdb lists only in-frame clones, some missing. Here the sample spans 85,000 to 120,000 clones, around 90% being singletons. From germline, CDR1 is SNHLY and CDR2 FYNNEI. With 4 bases removed from V and 4 bases from J, the gap between germline ends came to 10 bases. The CDR3 is 14 residues long. This clonotype was sampled from a female donor with multiple sclerosis, enrolled in a pregnancy study. V gene TRBV2 combines with J gene TRBJ1-4; D is uncertain. The sequencing here drew on peripheral blood, taken before pregnancy. The CDR3 loop reads CASSGRDNNEKLFF. The CDR3 nucleotides are TGTGCCAGCAGTGGTCGTGACAATAATGAAAAACTGTTTTTT.